Detailed here is one TCR beta chain. The data were produced by immunoSEQ multiplex PCR, yet TCRdb's version contains in-frame clones alone and is incomplete. The sample lists tens of thousands of clones; roughly nine tenths were seen once. This CDR3 spans 16 amino acids. Germline V lookup: CDR1 MNHNS, CDR2 SASEGT. Trimming took 3 bases from V and 2 from J; bases not matched to a gene: 6. This sample was taken from a study of control samples from healthy donors and cancer patients. The sequencing input was blood. The sequence came from a man aged 45 to 65 in good health. The rearrangement joins TRBV6-1 to TRBJ1-3, with 8 bases fitting TRBD1. The CDR3 region has the DNA TGTGCCAGCAGTGAGACGGGACAGGTAACTGGAAACACCATATATTTT. Translation gives CASSETGQVTGNTIYF.